These T cell receptor beta chains were read from a single sample in a study of technical replicates of blood from a few donors. Profiling relied on immunoSEQ multiplex PCR, and the TCRdb table lists in-frame clones only, not all of them. The sample lists more than 65,000 clones, approximately 96% occurring once. The sample taken for sequencing was T cells isolated from PBMCs. The receptors shown here come from a human donor in good health. CDR3s include the opening cysteine and the closing phenylalanine or tryptophan. A D gene is named only where the DNA matches it firmly.

V: TRBV9
D: TRBD1
J: TRBJ1-2
CDR3: CASSPRAGGLMEYGYTF

V: TRBV6-1
D: TRBD1
J: TRBJ2-1
CDR3: CASSDFGTGKFDSYNEQFF

V: TRBV27
D: TRBD2
J: TRBJ2-7
CDR3: CASGPAGGEQYF

V: TRBV28
D: NA
J: TRBJ1-5
CDR3: CASSRGFQPQHF

V: TRBV29-1
D: NA
J: TRBJ2-7
CDR3: CSVSGRTYEQYF

V: TRBV5-1
D: TRBD1
J: TRBJ2-2
CDR3: CASSLGQGAPGELFF

V: TRBV6-1
D: NA
J: TRBJ2-7
CDR3: CASSRDRTYEQYF

V: TRBV2
D: NA
J: TRBJ2-5
CDR3: CASSEGRLQETQYF

V: TRBV19
D: NA
J: TRBJ2-5
CDR3: CASSITREFKTQYF

V: TRBV9
D: NA
J: TRBJ2-1
CDR3: CASSGLAPYNEQFF

V: TRBV5-6
D: TRBD1
J: TRBJ2-7
CDR3: CASSGTGVSYEQYF

V: TRBV6-5
D: TRBD2
J: TRBJ2-7
CDR3: CASRGLAGLSYEQYF

V: TRBV9
D: TRBD2
J: TRBJ2-1
CDR3: CASSAHGTSGRDEQFF

V: TRBV28
D: NA
J: TRBJ2-3
CDR3: CASSLWPGSDTQYF

V: TRBV6-5
D: NA
J: TRBJ1-2
CDR3: CASRLATGLYGYTF